The 14 T cell receptor beta chains presented below share a single source sample, sequenced in a study of T cell responses to AZD1222 COVID-19 vaccine. Assay: immunoSEQ multiplex PCR; the TCRdb copy retains only in-frame clones and omits some. The table includes roughly 100,000 clones, about 90% detected once. The input for sequencing was peripheral blood, taken on day 0 of AZD1222 vaccination. These receptors originate from an adult in good health.

V gene TRBV30 combines with J gene TRBJ1-2, with D tentatively TRBD1 (6 bases). Between the trimmed V and J ends, which lost 2 bases and 7 bases, there was a span of 20 bases. This CDR3 region has 15 residues. From germline, CDR1 is GTSNPN and CDR2 SVGIG (reference sequence). CDR3 bases: TGTGCCTGGAGTCCTCTCGGACAGACAATTTCTGGCTACACCTTC. This gives the protein CAWSPLGQTISGYTF. The full variable domain, completed using reference TRBV30 and TRBJ1-2, is SQTIHQWPATLVQPVGSPLSLECTVEGTSNPNLYWYRQAAGRGLQLLFYSVGIGQISSEVPQNLSASRPQDRQFILSSKKLLLSDSGFYLCAWSPLGQTISGYTFGSGTRLTVV.

V is TRBV12-5 and J is TRBJ2-7; TRBD2 matches 11 bases. CDR1 is LGHNT, CDR2 FRNRAP, per germline. The junction had 26 bases not matched to a gene; V was cut back by 6 bases and J by 1 base. The CDR3 consists of 22 residues. CDR3 DNA: TGTGCTAGTGGGCCGGTACCCCGTACTAGCGGGAGCATAATGGGCGAGTCCTACGAGCAGTACTTC. Translation: CASGPVPRTSGSIMGESYEQYF. The full variable domain, completed using reference TRBV12-5 and TRBJ2-7, is DARVTQTPRHKVTEMGQEVTMRCQPILGHNTVFWYRQTMMQGLELLAYFRNRAPLDDSGMPKDRFSAEMPDATLATLKIQPSEPRDSAVYFCASGPVPRTSGSIMGESYEQYFGPGTRLTVT.

The rearrangement uses TRBV11-2 and TRBJ2-7; D is perhaps TRBD1 (6 bases). The CDR3 runs 14 residues. From germline, CDR1 is SGHAT and CDR2 FQNNGV. Trimming took off 2 bases at V and 4 bases at J, with 12 bases between the two ends. CDR3 in amino acids: CASSLTQGGYEQYF. CDR3 in DNA: TGTGCCAGCAGCTTAACCCAAGGGGGTTACGAGCAGTACTTC.

This chain connects TRBV4-1 to TRBJ2-5; 7 nucleotides agree with TRBD2. The germline V gene has CDR1 MGHRA and CDR2 YSYEKL. The J segment lost 5 bases and the V segment lost 4 bases, leaving 10 bases of the junction unmatched. This CDR3 has 15 residues. The CDR3: CASSLTAGRGETQYF. In DNA form, the CDR3 reads TGCGCCAGCAGCCTCACAGCGGGACGGGGCGAGACCCAGTACTTC.

The chain recombines TRBV3-1 (or the pseudogene TRBV3-2) with TRBJ2-7; possibly TRBD2 for D (5 bases). The CDR3 runs to 14 residues. In germline, CDR1 is LGHDT, CDR2 YNNKEL (reference sequence). V lost 4 bases, J lost 2 bases, and 12 bases lay in between. CDR3 in amino acids: CASSPSTSPYEQYF. Here the CDR3 DNA reads TGTGCCAGCAGCCCTTCCACTAGTCCCTACGAGCAGTACTTC.

The rearrangement joins TRBV7-9 to TRBJ1-2, with 7 nucleotides matching TRBD1. V was clipped by 2 bases and J by 0 bases; unmatched bases: 3. This CDR3 is built from 15 residues. Looked up from germline, CDR1 is SEHNR and CDR2 is FQNEAQ (reference sequence). In DNA, the CDR3 is TGTGCCAGCAGCTTACGGGACAGCGCTAACTATGGCTACACCTTC. It codes for CASSLRDSANYGYTF.

The sample holds one count of this clone. This chain links TRBV6-5 with TRBJ1-1; D is perhaps TRBD1 (6 bases). V gave up 10 bases and J gave up 0 bases, with 12 bases separating them. CDR3 length: 13 residues. CDR1 and CDR2 from the germline V gene are MNHEY and SVGAGI. For the CDR3, the DNA is TGTGCCACCACAGGGCCCCTGAACACTGAAGCTTTCTTT. Translation: CATTGPLNTEAFF.

This rearrangement joins TRBV5-1 to TRBJ2-1; D is ambiguous. The ends were cut back, 5 bases at V and 10 bases at J, with 10 bases in the middle. The germline gives CDR1 SGHRS, CDR2 YFSETQ. The CDR3 loop spans 11 amino acids. CDR3 amino acids: CASRDSREQFF. CDR3 DNA: TGCGCCAGCAGAGACTCCCGCGAGCAGTTCTTC.

V gene TRBV9 combines with J gene TRBJ1-1, with D possibly TRBD1 on 5 matching bases. V lost 1 base and J lost 5, with 9 bases in between. Per germline, CDR1 SGDLS and CDR2 YYNGEE. The CDR3 runs 13 residues. The CDR3 reads CASSVTEGTEAFF. CDR3 DNA sequence: TGTGCCAGCAGCGTAACTGAGGGGACTGAAGCTTTCTTT. The full variable domain, its missing parts supplied by reference TRBV9 and TRBJ1-1, is DSGVTQTPKHLITATGQRVTLRCSPRSGDLSVYWYQQSLDQGLQFLIQYYNGEERAKGNILERFSAQQFPDLHSELNLSSLELGDSALYFCASSVTEGTEAFFGQGTRLTVV.

The gene calls are TRBV4-1 and TRBJ2-5, with D perhaps assigned TRBD1 or TRBD2 (5 bases each). This CDR3 comprises 14 residues. V was trimmed by 0 bases and J by 9 bases, leaving 14 bases between them. Per germline, CDR1 MGHRA and CDR2 YSYEKL. In nucleotides, the CDR3 is TGCGCCAGCAGCCAAGAAGACAGTACGAGGGCCCAGTACTTC. Its protein product is CASSQEDSTRAQYF.

This clone was recorded only once. The V gene is TRBV24-1, the J gene TRBJ2-2; D not resolved. This CDR3 region has 14 residues. The V end lost 4 bases, the J end lost 5 bases, and 10 bases lay between the germline ends. Germline CDR1 and CDR2: KGHDR and SFDVKD. The CDR3 DNA reads as TGTGCCACCAGTGAGGCAGGTGGAACCGGGGAGCTGTTTTTT. It translates to CATSEAGGTGELFF.

V is TRBV2 and J is TRBJ2-3; 10 nucleotides align to TRBD2. The junction had 18 bases not matched to a gene; V was cut back by 7 bases and J by 2 bases. Germline V CDR1 and CDR2: SNHLY, FYNNEI. CDR3 length equals 19 residues. This chain's CDR3 is CASTPALAGVWGNTDTQYF. The CDR3 coding sequence is TGTGCCAGCACCCCGGCCCTAGCGGGAGTGTGGGGTAACACAGATACGCAGTATTTT.

This chain joins TRBV18 and TRBJ2-5, with D unclear. The CDR3 is 14 residues long. In germline, CDR1 is KGHSH, CDR2 LQKENI. The germline V and J ends were trimmed by 6 bases and 0 bases, with 11 bases remaining between them. The CDR3 spells CASSPRRYQETQYF. As DNA, the CDR3 is TGTGCCAGCTCTCCTCGACGGTACCAAGAGACCCAGTACTTC.

CDR3 sequence: CASSNRTPVEQYF. The CDR3 nucleotides are TGTGCCTCTTCTAATAGGACCCCAGTCGAGCAGTACTTC. The chain employs TRBV6-5 and TRBJ2-7; D gene ambiguous. CDR3 size: 13 residues. Trimming shortened V by 11 bases and J by 6 bases, and 20 bases separated the two germline ends. The germline CDR1 and CDR2 sequences are MNHEY and SVGAGI.